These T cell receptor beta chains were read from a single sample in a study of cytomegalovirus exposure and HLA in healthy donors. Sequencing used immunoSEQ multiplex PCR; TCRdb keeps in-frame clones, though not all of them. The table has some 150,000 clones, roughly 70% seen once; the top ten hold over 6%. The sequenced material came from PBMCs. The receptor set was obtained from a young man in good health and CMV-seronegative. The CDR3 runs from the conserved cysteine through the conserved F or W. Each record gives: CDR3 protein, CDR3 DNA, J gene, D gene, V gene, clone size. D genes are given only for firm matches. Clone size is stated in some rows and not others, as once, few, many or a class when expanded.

CASSPTNADTQYF,TGTGCCAGCAGCCCTACCAATGCAGATACGCAGTATTTT,TRBJ2-3,NA,TRBV5-6,NA
CASSRSGTATYEQYF,TGTGCCAGCAGCCGTTCCGGGACAGCAACCTACGAGCAGTACTTC,TRBJ2-7,TRBD1,TRBV11-2,NA
CASSLSREDQPQHF,TGTGCCAGCAGTTTGAGTAGGGAGGATCAGCCCCAGCATTTT,TRBJ1-5,NA,TRBV27,NA
CASSPNRGSTEAFF,TGTGCCAGTAGCCCGAACAGGGGGTCTACTGAAGCTTTCTTT,TRBJ1-1,TRBD1,TRBV19,once
CASSSLAGLSSYEQYF,TGTGCCAGCAGTTCTTTAGCGGGCCTCAGCTCCTACGAGCAGTACTTC,TRBJ2-7,TRBD2,TRBV28,NA
CAYRVRAFF,TGTGCCTACAGGGTTAGGGCTTTCTTT,TRBJ1-1,NA,TRBV11-3,NA
CASSMTEATYEQYF,TGTGCCAGCAGCATGACAGAAGCTACCTACGAGCAGTACTTC,TRBJ2-7,NA,TRBV5-4,once
CASSLGYSSYEQYF,TGTGCCAGCAGCTTAGGTTATAGCTCCTACGAGCAGTACTTC,TRBJ2-7,NA,TRBV11-2,NA
CASSLAGYEQYF,TGTGCCAGCAGCCTAGCGGGGTACGAGCAGTACTTC,TRBJ2-7,TRBD2,TRBV6-5,NA
CASSETVDTEAFF,TGCGCCAGCAGTGAAACAGTGGACACTGAAGCTTTCTTT,TRBJ1-1,NA,TRBV5-1,NA
CASSPTSGGTDTQYF,TGTGCCAGCAGCCCTACTAGCGGGGGCACAGATACGCAGTATTTT,TRBJ2-3,TRBD2,TRBV4-2,NA
CASSWGQINTDTQYF,TGCGCCAGCAGCTGGGGACAGATCAACACAGATACGCAGTATTTT,TRBJ2-3,TRBD1,TRBV5-1,once
CASSFTQGGGYGYTF,TGTGCCAGCAGTTTCACGCAGGGAGGCGGCTATGGCTACACCTTC,TRBJ1-2,NA,TRBV28,NA
CASSLILWTEAFF,TGTGCCAGCAGCTTAATACTGTGGACTGAAGCTTTCTTT,TRBJ1-1,NA,TRBV7-3,once
CASTQTDRSTEAFF,TGCGCCAGCACTCAGACAGACCGTAGCACTGAAGCTTTCTTT,TRBJ1-1,NA,TRBV4-1,once
CASSPPGSGADTQYF,TGTGCCAGCTCACCACCGGGGAGCGGTGCGGATACGCAGTATTTT,TRBJ2-3,NA,TRBV18,NA